The TCR beta chain under discussion was sequenced for a study of human T cells and chemical hapten exposure. Time point reported: pre-sensitization, week 0. Treatment reported: therapeutic diphenylcyclopropenone sensitization with weekly scalp DPC. Non-pregnant alopecia patients aged 18 to 70, suitable for DPC therapy. J gave up 6 bases and V 6 bases, and 9 bases lay outside the gene matches. The CDR3 length is 13 residues. Germline V CDR1 and CDR2: DFQATT, SNEGSKA (reference sequence). Original analysis: Sampled TCR counts reached a median of approximately 93,000 per sample, with values ranging from about 20,000 to 750,000. TCRdb re-called the RACE reads with MiXCR, one entry per CDR3 protein. The V and J calls and clone size come from TCRdb's table, not from the authors' own analysis. The repertoire includes 300,000 to 450,000 distinct CDR3 sequences, approximately 5.1% of them detected once, and roughly 2.6% sits in the top ten.

This clonotype was picked up many times. Its matching antigen is unknown. The study, taken as a whole, reports: Once DPC sensitization occurred, TCRs above 1 in 1000 frequency showed no change.

The chain couples TRBV20-1 to TRBJ2-7, with 9 bases that match TRBD1. This TCR derives from a woman aged 45-59 years with alopecia areata. Some clones in this sample may be carry-over from other donors' samples. The sequencing used whole blood, collected in connection with sensitization to the hapten diphenylcyclopropenone (DPC). For the CDR3, the DNA is TGCAGTGCCACCCCGGGGACAGGGACCGAGCAGTACTTC. As protein: CSATPGTGTEQYF.